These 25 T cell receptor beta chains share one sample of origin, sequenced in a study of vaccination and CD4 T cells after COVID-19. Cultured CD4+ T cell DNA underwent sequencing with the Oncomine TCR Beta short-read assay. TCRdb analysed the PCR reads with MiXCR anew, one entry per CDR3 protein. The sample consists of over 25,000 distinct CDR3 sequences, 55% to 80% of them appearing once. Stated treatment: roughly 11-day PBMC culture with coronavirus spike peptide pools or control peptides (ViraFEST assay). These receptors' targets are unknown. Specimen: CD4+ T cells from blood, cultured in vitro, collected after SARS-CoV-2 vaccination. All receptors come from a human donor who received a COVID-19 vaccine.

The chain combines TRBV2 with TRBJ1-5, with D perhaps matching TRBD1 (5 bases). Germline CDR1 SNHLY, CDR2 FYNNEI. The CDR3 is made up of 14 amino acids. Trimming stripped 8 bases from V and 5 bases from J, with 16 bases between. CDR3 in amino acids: CASAEGRTYQPQHF. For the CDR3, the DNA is TGTGCCAGCGCCGAGGGACGGACGTATCAGCCCCAGCATTTT.

The CDR3 DNA is TGTGCCAGCAGTTTTTTCGGTTCGAGGACGGTGTCAGGGATAGAGACCCAGTACTTC. This translates into CASSFFGSRTVSGIETQYF. The V and J genes are TRBV27 and TRBJ2-5; D is perhaps TRBD1 (5 bases). The CDR3 spans 19 residues. Germline V lookup: CDR1 MNHEY, CDR2 SMNVEV (reference sequence). V lost 3 bases and J 4 bases, leaving 27 bases between the germline ends.

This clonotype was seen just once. DNA for the CDR3: TGTGCCAGCAGCCGCGGACAGGGCAACAATTCACCCCTCCACTTT. This translates into CASSRGQGNNSPLHF. The V call is TRBV11-2, the J call TRBJ1-6; 8 bases agree with TRBD1. Germline V gene data show CDR1 as SGHAT and CDR2 as FQNNGV. The CDR3 is 15 amino acids. After removal of 5 bases from V and 7 bases from J, the junction contained 7 bases not matched to a gene.

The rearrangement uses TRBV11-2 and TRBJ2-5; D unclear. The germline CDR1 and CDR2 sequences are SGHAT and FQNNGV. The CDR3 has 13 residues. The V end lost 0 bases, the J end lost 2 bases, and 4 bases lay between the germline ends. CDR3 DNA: TGTGCCAGCAGCTTAGACGTACAAGAGACCCAGTACTTC. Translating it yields CASSLDVQETQYF.

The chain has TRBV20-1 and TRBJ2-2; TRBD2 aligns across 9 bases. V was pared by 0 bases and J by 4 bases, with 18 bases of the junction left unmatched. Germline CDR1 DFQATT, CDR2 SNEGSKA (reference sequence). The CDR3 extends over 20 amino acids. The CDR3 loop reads CSARDHLRRGGRASTGELFF. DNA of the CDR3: TGCAGTGCTAGAGATCATCTCAGGCGGGGGGGCCGGGCGAGCACCGGGGAGCTGTTTTTT.

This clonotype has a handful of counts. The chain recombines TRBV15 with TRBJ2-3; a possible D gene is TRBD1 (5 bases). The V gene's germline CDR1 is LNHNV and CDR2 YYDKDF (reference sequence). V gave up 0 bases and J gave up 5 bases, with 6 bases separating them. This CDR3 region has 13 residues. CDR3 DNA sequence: TGTGCCACCAGCAGAGATAGGGGAGATACGCAGTATTTT. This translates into CATSRDRGDTQYF.

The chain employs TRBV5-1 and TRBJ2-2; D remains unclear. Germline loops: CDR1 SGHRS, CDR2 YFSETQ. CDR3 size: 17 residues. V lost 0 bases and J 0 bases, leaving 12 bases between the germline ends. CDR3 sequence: CASSLATGVTNTGELFF. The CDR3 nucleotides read TGCGCCAGCAGCTTGGCCACGGGTGTAACGAACACCGGGGAGCTGTTTTTT.

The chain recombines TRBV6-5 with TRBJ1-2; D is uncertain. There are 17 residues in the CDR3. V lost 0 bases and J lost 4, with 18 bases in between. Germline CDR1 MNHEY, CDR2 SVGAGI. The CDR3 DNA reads TGTGCCAGCAGTTACTCGATAGGCCGAGGGCATGGCTATGGCTACACCTTC. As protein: CASSYSIGRGHGYGYTF.

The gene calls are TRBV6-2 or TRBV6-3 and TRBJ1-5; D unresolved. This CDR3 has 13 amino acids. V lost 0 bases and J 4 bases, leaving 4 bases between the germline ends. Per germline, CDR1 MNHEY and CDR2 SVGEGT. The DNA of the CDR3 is TGTGCCAGCAGTTACTCCCTTAATCAGCCCCAGCATTTT. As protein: CASSYSLNQPQHF.

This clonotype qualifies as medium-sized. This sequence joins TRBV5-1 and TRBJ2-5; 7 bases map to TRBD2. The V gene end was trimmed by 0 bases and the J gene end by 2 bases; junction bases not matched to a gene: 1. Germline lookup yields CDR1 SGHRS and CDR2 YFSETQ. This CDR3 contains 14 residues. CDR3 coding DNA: TGCGCCAGCAGCTTGGGCGGGGGACAAGAGACCCAGTACTTC. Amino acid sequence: CASSLGGGQETQYF.

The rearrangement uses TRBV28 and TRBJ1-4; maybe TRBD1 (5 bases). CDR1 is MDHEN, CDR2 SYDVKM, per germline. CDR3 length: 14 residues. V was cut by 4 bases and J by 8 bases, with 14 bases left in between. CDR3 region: CASSWDAAGEKLFF. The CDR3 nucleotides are TGTGCCAGCAGTTGGGACGCAGCGGGGGAAAAACTGTTTTTT. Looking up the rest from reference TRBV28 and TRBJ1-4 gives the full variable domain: DVKVTQSSRYLVKRTGEKVFLECVQDMDHENMFWYRQDPGLGLRLIYFSYDVKMKEKGDIPEGYSVSREKKERFSLILESASTNQTSMYLCASSWDAAGEKLFFGSGTQLSVL.

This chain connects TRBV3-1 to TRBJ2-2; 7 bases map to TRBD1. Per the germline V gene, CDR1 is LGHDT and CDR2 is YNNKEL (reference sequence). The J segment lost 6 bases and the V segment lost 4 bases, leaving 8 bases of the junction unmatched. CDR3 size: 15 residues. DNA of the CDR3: TGTGCCAGCAGCCTAACAGGGGCAGATGCCGGGGAGCTGTTTTTT. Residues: CASSLTGADAGELFF.

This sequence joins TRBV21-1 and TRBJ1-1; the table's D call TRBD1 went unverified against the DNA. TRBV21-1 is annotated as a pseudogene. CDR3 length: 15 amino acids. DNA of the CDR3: TGTGCCAGCAGCAAAGGGACAGGTGGGGACACTGAAGCTTTCTTT. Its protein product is CASSKGTGGDTEAFF.

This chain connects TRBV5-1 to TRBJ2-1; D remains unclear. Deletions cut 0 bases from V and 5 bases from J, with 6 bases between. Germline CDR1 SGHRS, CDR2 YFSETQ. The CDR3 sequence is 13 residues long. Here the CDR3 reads CASSLGLHNEQFF. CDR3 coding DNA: TGCGCCAGCAGCTTGGGACTTCACAATGAGCAGTTCTTC.

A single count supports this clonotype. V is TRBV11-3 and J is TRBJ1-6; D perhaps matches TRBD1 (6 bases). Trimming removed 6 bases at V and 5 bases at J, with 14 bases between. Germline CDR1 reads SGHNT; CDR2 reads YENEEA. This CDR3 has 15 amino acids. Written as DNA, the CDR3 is TGTGCCAGCAGTCCACAGGGCCGTGATAATTCACCCCTCCACTTT. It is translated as CASSPQGRDNSPLHF.

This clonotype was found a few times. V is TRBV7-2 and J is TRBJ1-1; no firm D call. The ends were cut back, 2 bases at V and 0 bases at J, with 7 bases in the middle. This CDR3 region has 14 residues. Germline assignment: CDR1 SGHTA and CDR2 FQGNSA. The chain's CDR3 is CASSLWVLNTEAFF. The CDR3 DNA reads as TGTGCCAGCAGCTTATGGGTCCTGAACACTGAAGCTTTCTTT.

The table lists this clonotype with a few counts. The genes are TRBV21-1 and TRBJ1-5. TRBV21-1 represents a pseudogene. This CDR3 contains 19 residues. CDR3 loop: CASSKPLPFVRGSNQPQHF. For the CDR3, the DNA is TGTGCCAGCAGCAAGCCCCTCCCCTTCGTCAGGGGTAGCAATCAGCCCCAGCATTTT.

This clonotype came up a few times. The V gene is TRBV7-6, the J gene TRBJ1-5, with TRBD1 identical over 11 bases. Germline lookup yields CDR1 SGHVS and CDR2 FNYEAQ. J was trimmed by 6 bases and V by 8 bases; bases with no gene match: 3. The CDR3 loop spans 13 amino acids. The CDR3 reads CASGGQGAQPQHF. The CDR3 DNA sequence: TGTGCCAGCGGTGGACAGGGGGCTCAGCCCCAGCATTTT. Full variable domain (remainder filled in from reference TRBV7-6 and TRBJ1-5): GAGVSQSPRYKVTKRGQDVALRCDPISGHVSLYWYRQALGQGPEFLTYFNYEAQQDKSGLPNDRFSAERPEGSISTLTIQRTEQRDSAMYRCASGGQGAQPQHFGDGTRLSIL.

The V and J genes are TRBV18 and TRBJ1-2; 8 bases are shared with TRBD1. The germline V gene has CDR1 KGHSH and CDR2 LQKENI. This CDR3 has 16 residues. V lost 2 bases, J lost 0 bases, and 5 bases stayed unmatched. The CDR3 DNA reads TGTGCCAGCTCACCAGAGACAGGGGTGGCTAACTATGGCTACACCTTC. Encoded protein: CASSPETGVANYGYTF.

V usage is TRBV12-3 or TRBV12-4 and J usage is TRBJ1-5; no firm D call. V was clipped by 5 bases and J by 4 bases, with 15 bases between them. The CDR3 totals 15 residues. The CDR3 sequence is CASSQDGLRNQPQHF. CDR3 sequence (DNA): TGTGCCAGCAGTCAGGACGGGCTTAGGAATCAGCCCCAGCATTTT.

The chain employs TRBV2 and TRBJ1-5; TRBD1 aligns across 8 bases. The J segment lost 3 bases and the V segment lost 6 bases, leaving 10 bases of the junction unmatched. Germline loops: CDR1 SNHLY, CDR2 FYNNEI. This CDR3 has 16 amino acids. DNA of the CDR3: TGTGCCAGCAGACCTCATGACAGGGGTAACAATCAGCCCCAGCATTTT. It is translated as CASRPHDRGNNQPQHF.

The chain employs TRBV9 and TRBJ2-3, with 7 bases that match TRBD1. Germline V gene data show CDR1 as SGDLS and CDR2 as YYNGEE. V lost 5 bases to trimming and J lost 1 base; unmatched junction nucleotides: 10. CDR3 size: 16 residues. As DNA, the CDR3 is TGTGCCAGCAGAGCATACAGGGGAGCAGGCACAGATACGCAGTATTTT. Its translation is CASRAYRGAGTDTQYF.

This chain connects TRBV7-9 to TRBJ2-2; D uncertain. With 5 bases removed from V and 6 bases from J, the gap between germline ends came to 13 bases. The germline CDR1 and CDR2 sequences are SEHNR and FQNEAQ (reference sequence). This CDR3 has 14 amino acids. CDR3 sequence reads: CASSLTAGSGELFF. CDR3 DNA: TGTGCCAGCAGCCTGACGGCTGGGTCCGGGGAGCTGTTTTTT.

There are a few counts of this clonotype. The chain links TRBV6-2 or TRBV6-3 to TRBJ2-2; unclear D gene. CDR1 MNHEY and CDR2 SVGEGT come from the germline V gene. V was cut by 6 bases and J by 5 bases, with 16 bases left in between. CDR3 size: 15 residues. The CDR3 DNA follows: TGTGCCAGCAGCCCAACCGGCCGGACGACCGGGGAGCTGTTTTTT. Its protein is CASSPTGRTTGELFF.

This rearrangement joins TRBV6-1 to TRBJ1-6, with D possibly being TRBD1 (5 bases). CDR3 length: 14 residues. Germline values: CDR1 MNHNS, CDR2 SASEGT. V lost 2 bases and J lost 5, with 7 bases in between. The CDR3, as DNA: TGTGCCAGCAGTGAACCGACAGATAATTCACCCCTCCACTTT. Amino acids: CASSEPTDNSPLHF.